This T cell receptor beta chain was documented in a study of blood T cell repertoires in COVID-19. The overall study: Each recovered donor of Cohort 3 presented with two negative PCRs, clearance, or symptom resolution. The United States, Italy and Spain supplied acute and convalescent COVID-19 samples.

Participant-reported clinical history was the basis for cohort assignment. Original data processing: Researchers report that nucleated cell counts were estimated from reference gene primer amplification. Clones were read by immunoSEQ multiplex PCR, and TCRdb kept only the in-frame ones, dropping some. That table supplies the V and J calls and clone size; D and trimming were determined from the DNA. The sample has more than 200,000 clones, 80% to 90% seen once; the top ten hold approximately 7.2%. Sequencing used PBMCs or T cells enriched from blood (not recorded which). The TCR originated in a man younger than 40 in a cohort exposed to, infected with or recovered from COVID-19 (not recorded which).

In nucleotides, the CDR3 is TGTGCCAGCTCACCCTCCCGGGGAGATACGCAGTATTTT. It is translated as CASSPSRGDTQYF. This chain connects TRBV18 to TRBJ2-3; D is possibly TRBD2 (5 bases). The CDR3 spans 13 residues. Per the germline V gene, CDR1 is KGHSH and CDR2 is LQKENI. V lost 3 bases, J lost 5 bases, and 9 bases lay in between.